This T cell receptor beta chain was identified in a study of OX40 agonist ivuxolimab in advanced cancers. Study-wide results and caveats: Some of the lowest clonal expansion was seen in partial responders at 0.1-3.0 mg/kg. Among expanded peripheral T cells, antigen specificity went undetermined. CD4+ and CD8+ blood T cells expanded clonally by week 6 at 0.1 to 3.0 mg/kg. More expanded clones were found, on average, in CD8+ than in CD4+ T cells.

Sequencing was performed with immunoSEQ multiplex PCR; in TCRdb, only in-frame clones are kept and a portion is missing. The sample carries approximately 35,000 clones, more than 70% recorded once. The CDR3 contains 12 residues. In germline, CDR1 is LNHDA, CDR2 SQIVND (reference sequence). V was clipped by 10 bases and J by 4 bases, with 14 bases between them. In the case of this clone: As yet, its antigen is unknown.

The specimen was CD4+ or CD8+ T cells sorted from blood, collected in a trial of the OX40 agonist ivuxolimab. The gene calls are TRBV19 and TRBJ2-7; tentatively, D is TRBD1 or TRBD2 (5 bases each). This receptor was identified in an adult with an advanced solid tumor such as melanoma, head and neck, liver or kidney cancer. CDR3 loop: CATRDRLYEQYF. The CDR3 coding sequence is TGTGCCACTCGGGACCGGTTATACGAGCAGTACTTC.